This TCR beta chain is from a study of regulatory T cells in long-lasting Graves disease. The sample holds a few counts of this clonotype. Sequencing libraries for TCR beta were prepared with iRepertoire HTBI primers and Arm-PCR of CDR3 regions. Original analysis: Identified across the samples were some 62 TRBV segments and over 11 TRBJ segments. Each CDR3 protein is one row after TCRdb ran MiXCR on the multiplex PCR reads. TCRdb, not the authors, supplied the V and J calls. The sample contains roughly 500,000 distinct CDR3 sequences, 20% to 25% of which appear only once. Time point described: persistent/refractory GD, antithyroid drugs over 5 years with positive TRAb. TCR sequences were obtained from RNA taken from PBMCs. The CDR3 spans 14 residues. Germline V gene lookup returns CDR1 ENHRY and CDR2 SYGVKD. The V and J ends lost 0 bases and 3 bases, in that order; junction bases with no gene match: 0.

The specimen was peripheral blood mononuclear cells (PBMCs), collected when the disease was refractory, from a patient treated with antithyroid drugs. V gene TRBV10-3 combines with J gene TRBJ1-2; 8 bases line up with TRBD1. The source of this sequence is a female donor with Graves disease. CDR3 loop: CAISESTGDYGYTF. The CDR3 region has the DNA TGTGCCATCAGTGAGTCGACAGGGGACTATGGCTACACCTTC.